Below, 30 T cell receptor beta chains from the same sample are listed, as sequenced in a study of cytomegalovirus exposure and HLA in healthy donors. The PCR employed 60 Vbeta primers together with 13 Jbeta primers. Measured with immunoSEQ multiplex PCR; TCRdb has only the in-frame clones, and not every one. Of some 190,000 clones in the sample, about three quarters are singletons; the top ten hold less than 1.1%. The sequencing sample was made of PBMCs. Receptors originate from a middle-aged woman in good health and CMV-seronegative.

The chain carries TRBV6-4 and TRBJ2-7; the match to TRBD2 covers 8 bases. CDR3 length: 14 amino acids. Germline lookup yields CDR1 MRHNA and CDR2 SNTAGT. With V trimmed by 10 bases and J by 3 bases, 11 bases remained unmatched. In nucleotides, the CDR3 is TGTGCCACCTTCCTTCAGACTAGCGTCTACGAGCAGTACGTC. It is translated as CATFLQTSVYEQYV.

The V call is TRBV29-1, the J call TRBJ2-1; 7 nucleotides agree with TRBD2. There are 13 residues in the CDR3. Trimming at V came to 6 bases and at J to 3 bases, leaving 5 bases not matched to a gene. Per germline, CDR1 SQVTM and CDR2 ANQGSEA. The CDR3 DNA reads TGCAGCGTGTCCCGGGACTACTACAATGAGCAGTTCTTC. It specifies CSVSRDYYNEQFF.

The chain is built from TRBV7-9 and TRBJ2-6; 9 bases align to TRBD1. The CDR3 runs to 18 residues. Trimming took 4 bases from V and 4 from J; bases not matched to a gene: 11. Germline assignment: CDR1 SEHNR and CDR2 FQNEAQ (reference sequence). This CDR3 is CASSSGDRVLSGANVLTF. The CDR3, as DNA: TGTGCCAGCAGCTCAGGGGACAGGGTCCTCTCCGGGGCCAACGTCCTGACTTTC.

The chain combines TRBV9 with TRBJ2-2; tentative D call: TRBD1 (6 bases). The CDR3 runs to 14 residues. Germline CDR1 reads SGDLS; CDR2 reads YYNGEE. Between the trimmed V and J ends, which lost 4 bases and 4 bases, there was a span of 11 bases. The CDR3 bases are TGTGCCAGCAGCCGGACAGACATCACCGGGGAGCTGTTTTTT. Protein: CASSRTDITGELFF. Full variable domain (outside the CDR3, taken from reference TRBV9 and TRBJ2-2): DSGVTQTPKHLITATGQRVTLRCSPRSGDLSVYWYQQSLDQGLQFLIQYYNGEERAKGNILERFSAQQFPDLHSELNLSSLELGDSALYFCASSRTDITGELFFGEGSRLTVL.

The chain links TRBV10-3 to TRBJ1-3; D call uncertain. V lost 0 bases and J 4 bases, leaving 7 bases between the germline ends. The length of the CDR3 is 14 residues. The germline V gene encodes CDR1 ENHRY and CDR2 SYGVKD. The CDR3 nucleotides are TGTGCCATCAGTGAGTCGGGCATAGGAAACACCATATATTTT. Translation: CAISESGIGNTIYF.

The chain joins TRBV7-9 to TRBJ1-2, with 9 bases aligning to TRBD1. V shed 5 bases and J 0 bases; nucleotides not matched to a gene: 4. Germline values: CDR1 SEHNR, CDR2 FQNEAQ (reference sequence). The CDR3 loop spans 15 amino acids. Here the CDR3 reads CASSQRQGANYGYTF. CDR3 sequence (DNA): TGTGCCAGCAGCCAGCGACAGGGGGCTAACTATGGCTACACCTTC.

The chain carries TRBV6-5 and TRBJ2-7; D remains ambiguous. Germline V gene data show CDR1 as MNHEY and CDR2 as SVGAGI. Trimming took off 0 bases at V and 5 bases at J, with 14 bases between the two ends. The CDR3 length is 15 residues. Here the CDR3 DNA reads TGTGCCAGCAGTTACTCGAAGGCAGGTGAGCACGAGCAGTACTTC. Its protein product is CASSYSKAGEHEQYF.

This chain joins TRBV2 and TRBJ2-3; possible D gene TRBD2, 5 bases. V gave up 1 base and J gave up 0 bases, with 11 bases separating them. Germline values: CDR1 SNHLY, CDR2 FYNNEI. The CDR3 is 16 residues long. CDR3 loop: CASSEGSGTSTDTQYF. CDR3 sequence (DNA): TGTGCCAGCAGTGAAGGGAGCGGAACTAGCACAGATACGCAGTATTTT.

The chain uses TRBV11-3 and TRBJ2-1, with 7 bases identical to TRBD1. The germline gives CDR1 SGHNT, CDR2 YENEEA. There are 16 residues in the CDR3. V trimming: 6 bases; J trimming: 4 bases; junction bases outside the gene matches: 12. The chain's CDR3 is CASSTQPHRGYNEQFF. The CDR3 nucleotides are TGTGCCAGCAGTACCCAACCCCACAGGGGATACAATGAGCAGTTCTTC.

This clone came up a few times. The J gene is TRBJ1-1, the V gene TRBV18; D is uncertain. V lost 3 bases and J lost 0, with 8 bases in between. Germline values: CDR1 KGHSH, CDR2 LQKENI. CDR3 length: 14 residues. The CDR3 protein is CASSPEGLNTEAFF. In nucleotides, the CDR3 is TGTGCCAGCTCACCGGAGGGCCTGAACACTGAAGCTTTCTTT. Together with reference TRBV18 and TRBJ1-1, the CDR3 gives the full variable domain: NAGVMQNPRHLVRRRGQEARLRCSPMKGHSHVYWYRQLPEEGLKFMVYLQKENIIDESGMPKERFSAEFPKEGPSILRIQQVVRGDSAAYFCASSPEGLNTEAFFGQGTRLTVV.

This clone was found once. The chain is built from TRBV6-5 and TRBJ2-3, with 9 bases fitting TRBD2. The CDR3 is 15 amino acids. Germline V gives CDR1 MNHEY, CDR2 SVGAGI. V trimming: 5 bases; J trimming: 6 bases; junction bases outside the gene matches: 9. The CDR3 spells CASSSLAGYEDTQYF. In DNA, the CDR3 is TGTGCCAGCAGTAGTCTAGCGGGATACGAGGATACGCAGTATTTT.

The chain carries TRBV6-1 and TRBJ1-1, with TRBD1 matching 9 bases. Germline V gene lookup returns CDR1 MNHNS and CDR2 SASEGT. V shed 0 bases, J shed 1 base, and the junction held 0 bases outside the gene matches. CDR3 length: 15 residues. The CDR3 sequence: CASSEATGGNTEAFF. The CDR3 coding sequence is TGTGCCAGCAGTGAAGCGACAGGGGGGAACACTGAAGCTTTCTTT.

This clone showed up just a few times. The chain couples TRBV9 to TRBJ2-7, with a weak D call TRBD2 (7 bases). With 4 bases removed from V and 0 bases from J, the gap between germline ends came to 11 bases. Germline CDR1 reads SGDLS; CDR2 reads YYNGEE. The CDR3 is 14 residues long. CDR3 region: CASSLGGRSYEQYF. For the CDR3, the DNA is TGTGCCAGCAGCCTCGGGGGGCGCTCCTACGAGCAGTACTTC.

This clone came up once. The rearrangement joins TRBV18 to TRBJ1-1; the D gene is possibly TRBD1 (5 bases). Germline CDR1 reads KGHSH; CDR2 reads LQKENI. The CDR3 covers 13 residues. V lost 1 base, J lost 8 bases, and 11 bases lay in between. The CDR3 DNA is TGTGCCAGCTCACCACAAAACGGGGGGGAAGCTTTCTTT. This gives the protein CASSPQNGGEAFF.

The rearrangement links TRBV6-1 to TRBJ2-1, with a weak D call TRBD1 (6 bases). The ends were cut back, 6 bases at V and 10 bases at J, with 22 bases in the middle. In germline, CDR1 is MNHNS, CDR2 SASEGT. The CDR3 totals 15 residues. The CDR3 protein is CASRFTGTPIREQFF. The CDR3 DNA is TGTGCCAGCAGGTTCACCGGGACACCAATTAGGGAGCAGTTCTTC.

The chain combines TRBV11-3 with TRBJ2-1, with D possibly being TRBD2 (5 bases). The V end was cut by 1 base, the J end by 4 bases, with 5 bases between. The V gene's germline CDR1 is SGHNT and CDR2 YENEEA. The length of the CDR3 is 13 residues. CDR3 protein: CASSLAGYNEQFF. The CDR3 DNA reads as TGTGCCAGCAGCTTAGCGGGATACAATGAGCAGTTCTTC. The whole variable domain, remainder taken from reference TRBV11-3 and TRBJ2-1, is EAGVVQSPRYKIIEKKQPVAFWCNPISGHNTLYWYLQNLGQGPELLIRYENEEAVDDSQLPKDRFSAERLKGVDSTLKIQPAELGDSAVYLCASSLAGYNEQFFGPGTRLTVL.

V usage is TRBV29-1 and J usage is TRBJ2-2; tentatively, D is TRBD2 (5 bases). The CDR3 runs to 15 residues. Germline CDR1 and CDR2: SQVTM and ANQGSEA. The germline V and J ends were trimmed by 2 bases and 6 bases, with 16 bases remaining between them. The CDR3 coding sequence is TGCAGCGTTGAACCTACTCGAGAGGGATCCGGGGAGCTGTTTTTT. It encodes CSVEPTREGSGELFF.

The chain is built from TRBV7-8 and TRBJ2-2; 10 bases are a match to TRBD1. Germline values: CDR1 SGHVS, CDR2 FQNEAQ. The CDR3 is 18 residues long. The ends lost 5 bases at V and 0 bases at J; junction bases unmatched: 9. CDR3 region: CASSADQTGGPNTGELFF. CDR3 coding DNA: TGTGCCAGCAGCGCAGACCAGACAGGGGGCCCGAACACCGGGGAGCTGTTTTTT.

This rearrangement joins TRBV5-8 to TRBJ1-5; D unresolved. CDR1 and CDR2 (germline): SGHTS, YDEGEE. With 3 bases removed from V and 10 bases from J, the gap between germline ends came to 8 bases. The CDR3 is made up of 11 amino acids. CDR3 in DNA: TGTGCCAGCAGCTCCGGAGATCCCCAGCATTTT. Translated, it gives CASSSGDPQHF.

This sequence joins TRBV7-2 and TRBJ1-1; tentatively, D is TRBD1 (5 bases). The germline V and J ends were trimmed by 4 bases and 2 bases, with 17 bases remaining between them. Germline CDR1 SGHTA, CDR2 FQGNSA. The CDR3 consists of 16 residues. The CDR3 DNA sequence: TGTGCCAGCAGCTGGGCCTCAGGGAGGATTAACACTGAAGCTTTCTTT. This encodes CASSWASGRINTEAFF. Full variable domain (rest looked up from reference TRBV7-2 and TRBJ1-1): GAGVSQSPSNKVTEKGKDVELRCDPISGHTALYWYRQSLGQGLEFLIYFQGNSAPDKSGLPSDRFSAERTGGSVSTLTIQRTQQEDSAVYLCASSWASGRINTEAFFGQGTRLTVV.

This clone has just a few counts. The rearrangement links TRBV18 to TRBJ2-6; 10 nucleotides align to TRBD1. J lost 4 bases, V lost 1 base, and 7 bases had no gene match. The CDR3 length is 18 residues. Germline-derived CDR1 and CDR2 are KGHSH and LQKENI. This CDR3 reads CASSPQGQGQGGANVLTF. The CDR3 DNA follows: TGTGCCAGCTCACCACAGGGACAGGGACAGGGGGGGGCCAACGTCCTGACTTTC.

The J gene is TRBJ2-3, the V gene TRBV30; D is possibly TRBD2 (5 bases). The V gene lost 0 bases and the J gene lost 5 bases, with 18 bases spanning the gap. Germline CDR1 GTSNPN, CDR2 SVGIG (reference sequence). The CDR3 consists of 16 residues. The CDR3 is CAWSVDGGLRLDTQYF. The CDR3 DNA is TGTGCCTGGAGTGTCGATGGAGGACTTAGGTTAGATACGCAGTATTTT. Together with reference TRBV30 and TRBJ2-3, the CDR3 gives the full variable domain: SQTIHQWPATLVQPVGSPLSLECTVEGTSNPNLYWYRQAAGRGLQLLFYSVGIGQISSEVPQNLSASRPQDRQFILSSKKLLLSDSGFYLCAWSVDGGLRLDTQYFGPGTRLTVL.

The CDR3 loop reads CACHPDRGFDEQYF. In DNA, the CDR3 is TGTGCCTGCCATCCCGACAGGGGCTTTGACGAGCAGTACTTC. V gene TRBV30 combines with J gene TRBJ2-7; 8 bases agree with TRBD1. Per the germline V gene, CDR1 is GTSNPN and CDR2 is SVGIG (reference sequence). This CDR3 has 14 amino acids. The V segment lost 6 bases and the J segment 5 bases; nucleotides outside the gene matches: 12.

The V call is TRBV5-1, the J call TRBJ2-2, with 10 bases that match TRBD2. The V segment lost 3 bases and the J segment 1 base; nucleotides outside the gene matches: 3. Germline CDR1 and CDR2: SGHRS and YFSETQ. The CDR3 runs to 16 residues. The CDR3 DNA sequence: TGCGCCAGCAGCTATGGACTAGCGGAGAACACCGGGGAGCTGTTTTTT. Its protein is CASSYGLAENTGELFF. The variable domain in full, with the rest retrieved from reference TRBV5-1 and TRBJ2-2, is KAGVTQTPRYLIKTRGQQVTLSCSPISGHRSVSWYQQTPGQGLQFLFEYFSETQRNKGNFPGRFSGRQFSNSRSEMNVSTLELGDSALYLCASSYGLAENTGELFFGEGSRLTVL.

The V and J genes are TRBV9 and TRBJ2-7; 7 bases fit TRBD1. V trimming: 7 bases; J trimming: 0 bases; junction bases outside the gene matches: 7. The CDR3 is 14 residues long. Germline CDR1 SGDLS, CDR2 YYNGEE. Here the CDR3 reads CASSDRPSSYEQYF. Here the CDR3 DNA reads TGTGCCAGCTCGGACAGGCCGAGCTCCTACGAGCAGTACTTC.

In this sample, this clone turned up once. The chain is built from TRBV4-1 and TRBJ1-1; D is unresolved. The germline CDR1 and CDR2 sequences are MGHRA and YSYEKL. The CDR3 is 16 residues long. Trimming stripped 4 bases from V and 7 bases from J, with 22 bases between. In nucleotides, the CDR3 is TGCGCCAGCAGCCGATTTGGGCGAACAGATGGCGATGAAGCTTTCTTT. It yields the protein CASSRFGRTDGDEAFF.

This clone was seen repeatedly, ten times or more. The CDR3 loop reads CASSRGYYEQYF. CDR3 coding DNA: TGTGCCAGCAGTAGGGGATACTACGAGCAGTACTTC. The J gene is TRBJ2-7, the V gene TRBV28, with D perhaps TRBD1 (5 bases). Germline loops: CDR1 MDHEN, CDR2 SYDVKM. This CDR3 is built from 12 residues. V lost 5 bases to trimming and J lost 3 bases, with 8 bases between them.

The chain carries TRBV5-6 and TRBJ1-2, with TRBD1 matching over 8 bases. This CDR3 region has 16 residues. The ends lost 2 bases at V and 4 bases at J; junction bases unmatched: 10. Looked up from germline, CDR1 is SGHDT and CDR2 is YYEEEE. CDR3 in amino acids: CASSLEGNRGIYGYTF. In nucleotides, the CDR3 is TGTGCCAGCAGCTTAGAGGGCAACAGGGGGATCTATGGCTACACCTTC.

CDR3 DNA sequence: TGTGCCAGCAGCCCAAATAGAGCCACAGGGCCGGAAGGATTCAGGTCGGCTTTCTTT. Amino acids: CASSPNRATGPEGFRSAFF. The rearrangement joins TRBV11-3 to TRBJ1-1, with a weak D call TRBD1 (6 bases). Germline-derived CDR1 and CDR2 are SGHNT and YENEEA. V was cut by 5 bases and J by 11 bases, with 36 bases left in between. The CDR3 spans 19 residues.

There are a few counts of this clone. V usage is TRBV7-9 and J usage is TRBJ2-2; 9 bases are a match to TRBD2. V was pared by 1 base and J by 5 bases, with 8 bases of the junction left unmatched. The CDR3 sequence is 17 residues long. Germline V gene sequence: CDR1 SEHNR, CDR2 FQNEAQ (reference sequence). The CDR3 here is CASSLVAIAGETGELFF. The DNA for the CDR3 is TGTGCCAGCAGCTTAGTAGCGATAGCGGGAGAAACCGGGGAGCTGTTTTTT. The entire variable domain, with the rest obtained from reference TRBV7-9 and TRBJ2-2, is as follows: DTGVSQNPRHKITKRGQNVTFRCDPISEHNRLYWYRQTLGQGPEFLTYFQNEAQLEKSRLLSDRFSAERPKGSFSTLEIQRTEQGDSAMYLCASSLVAIAGETGELFFGEGSRLTVL.